The following is a TCR beta chain sequence with its context. This entry belongs to a study of T cells after yellow fever vaccination. Germline V gene sequence: CDR1 MNHEY, CDR2 SMNVEV (reference sequence). This CDR3 spans 15 amino acids. The V and J ends lost 4 bases and 6 bases, in that order; junction bases with no gene match: 11. In TCRdb, the 5' RACE reads were re-called with MiXCR into one record per CDR3 protein. There are some 420,000 distinct CDR3 sequences in the sample; around 19% occur only once, and 15% to 20% lies in the top ten. The V call is TRBV27, the J call TRBJ2-7; 8 bases match TRBD2. Sample: PBMCs, taken before the yellow fever booster vaccination. The clonotype was recovered from a man between 18 and 35 years old who received the YFV17D yellow fever vaccine. DNA of the CDR3: TGTGCCAGCAGTTACCGCGGGGGGCCCATGTCCGAGCAGTACTTC. Translated: CASSYRGGPMSEQYF.